The rows below give T cell receptor beta chains drawn from one sample of a study of patients and donors after allogeneic stem cell transplantation. TCRdb called the RT-PCR reads again in MiXCR, with one record for every CDR3 protein. The table has 920,000 or so distinct CDR3 sequences, approximately 19% seen once. The sequencing sample was made of blood, either unsorted or a sorted T cell fraction (not recorded which). These receptors all come from a human donor who was either an allogeneic HSCT recipient or a stem cell or donor lymphocyte infusion donor (not recorded which). It is not recorded whose cells these are; they may come from a transplant donor. CDR3s include the opening cysteine and the closing phenylalanine or tryptophan. A D gene is named only where the DNA matches it firmly. Clone size is shown for a subset of rows, as once, few, many or a class of expanded clone.

J,V,D,size,DNA,CDR3
TRBJ2-5,TRBV6-1,TRBD2,few,TGTGCCAGCTCTAGCGGGGGGACCCAAGAGACCCAGTACTTC,CASSSGGTQETQYF
TRBJ2-7,TRBV6-2/TRBV6-3,NA,few,TGTGCCAGCAGCTATTGGGGGACGGCCGCCTACGAGCAGTACTTC,CASSYWGTAAYEQYF
TRBJ2-5,TRBV10-2,NA,NA,TGCGCCAGCAGTGCTCGGGACGGACAAGAGACCCAGTACTTC,CASSARDGQETQYF
TRBJ2-7,TRBV4-1,NA,few,TGCGCCAGCAGCCAAGTGGGCGCCCAATACGAGCAGTACTTC,CASSQVGAQYEQYF
TRBJ2-7,TRBV12-3/TRBV12-4,TRBD2,few,TGTGCCAGCAGTCCATCCTTAGGGACTAGCGGGGGATGGTCCTACGAGCAGTACTTC,CASSPSLGTSGGWSYEQYF
TRBJ2-7,TRBV20-1,NA,NA,TGCAGTGCGCCGGACTCGAACTACGAGCAGTACTTC,CSAPDSNYEQYF
TRBJ2-7,TRBV20-1,TRBD1,NA,TGCAGTGCTAACAGGGGGAGCTCCTACGAGCAGTACTTC,CSANRGSSYEQYF
TRBJ2-7,TRBV6-1,NA,NA,TGTGCCAGCACCGGGTCGGTGACCTACGAGCAGTACTTC,CASTGSVTYEQYF
TRBJ1-5,TRBV7-2,TRBD1,few,TGTGCCAGCAGCTCCGTGTCCGGGACAGGGAACCAGCCCCAGCATTTT,CASSSVSGTGNQPQHF
TRBJ1-2,TRBV20-1,NA,few,TGCAGTGCTAGTAGGGCCCAAGCGGAACTATCCGGCTACACCTTC,CSASRAQAELSGYTF
TRBJ2-3,TRBV5-6,TRBD1,NA,TGTGCCAGCAGCTTGGCCTGGACAGGGCAGGTAGATACGCAGTATTTT,CASSLAWTGQVDTQYF
TRBJ2-2,TRBV7-7,TRBD2,NA,TGTGCTAGCAGCTCCCGACTAGCTGGGGAGCTGTTTTTT,CASSSRLAGELFF
TRBJ2-3,TRBV5-1,TRBD2,few,TGCGCCAGCAGAGGGCTAGCGGGGGGGAGCACAGATACGCAGTATTTT,CASRGLAGGSTDTQYF
TRBJ2-2,TRBV6-1,TRBD2,NA,TGTGCCAGTATACGACTAGCGGGAGGGCTGGCCACCGGGGAGCTGTTTTTT,CASIRLAGGLATGELFF
TRBJ1-3,TRBV7-9,NA,NA,TGTGCCAGCCGTGCTACGGCTGGAAACACCATATATTTT,CASRATAGNTIYF
TRBJ1-1,TRBV10-3,NA,few,TGTGCCATCAGTGAGTATAAGAACACTGAAGCTTTCTTT,CAISEYKNTEAFF
TRBJ1-2,TRBV2,NA,NA,TGTGCCAGCAGTGAAAGAGTGGGGCAATCGGGCGGCTACACCTTC,CASSERVGQSGGYTF
TRBJ1-1,TRBV6-1,NA,NA,TGTGCCAGCAGTGAAATCGGCAGAGAAGCTTTCTTT,CASSEIGREAFF
TRBJ2-5,TRBV12-3/TRBV12-4,TRBD1,few,TGTGCCAGCACCTTGACAGGGAAAGAGACCCAGTACTTC,CASTLTGKETQYF
TRBJ1-1,TRBV20-1,NA,few,TGCAGTGCTGGCCGGGGTGGCCTGAACACTGAAGCTTTCTTT,CSAGRGGLNTEAFF
TRBJ2-3,TRBV30,NA,NA,TGTGCCTGGAGCCCCCCGGGAACGCAGTATTTT,CAWSPPGTQYF
TRBJ2-1,TRBV5-1,TRBD2,few,TGCGCCAGCAGACCTGGACTAGCGGGAGGCCATGAGCAGTTCTTC,CASRPGLAGGHEQFF
TRBJ2-7,TRBV20-1,TRBD2,NA,TGCAGTGGATCCCGGGACTACTCCTACGAGCAGTACTTC,CSGSRDYSYEQYF
TRBJ2-7,TRBV5-6,NA,NA,TGTGCCAGCAGCTGGCAGGGAAATCACGAGCAGTACTTC,CASSWQGNHEQYF
TRBJ2-3,TRBV5-1,NA,NA,TGCGCCAGCAGCCGGTTCCGGGACGGTACAGATACGCAGTATTTT,CASSRFRDGTDTQYF
TRBJ2-3,TRBV4-2,TRBD2,few,TGTGCCAGCAGCCAAACCCAGCGGGGGGGCCCAGATACGCAGTATTTT,CASSQTQRGGPDTQYF
TRBJ1-2,TRBV10-3,TRBD1,NA,TGTGCCATCAAACTTTCCGGGACAGCTTACGGCTACACCTTC,CAIKLSGTAYGYTF
TRBJ2-5,TRBV18,NA,NA,TGTGCCAGCTCACCACCTAGTCGGGAGACCCAGTACTTC,CASSPPSRETQYF
TRBJ2-7,TRBV4-1,TRBD1,NA,TGCGCCAGCAGCCAAGATAGAAACAGGGGTCGATACGAGCAGTACTTC,CASSQDRNRGRYEQYF
TRBJ1-2,TRBV5-5,NA,once,TGTGCCAGCAGCGCGGGGCCTAATGGCTACACCTTC,CASSAGPNGYTF
TRBJ1-2,TRBV6-5,NA,NA,TGTGCCAGCAGTTACCAAGACAGGCCAAACTATGGCTACACCTTC,CASSYQDRPNYGYTF
TRBJ2-7,TRBV12-3/TRBV12-4,NA,NA,TGTGCCAGCAGCTTTCAAGACAAGTCCTACGAGCAGTACTTC,CASSFQDKSYEQYF
TRBJ2-7,TRBV5-1,NA,NA,TGCGCCAGCAGCTTGTCGGGCTATCGGACACGCGATACCTACGAGCAGTACTTC,CASSLSGYRTRDTYEQYF
TRBJ2-7,TRBV2,TRBD2,NA,TGTGCCAGCAGAACCAATAGCGGGGGCCATTACGAGCAGTACTTC,CASRTNSGGHYEQYF
TRBJ2-2,TRBV5-1,NA,NA,TGCGCCAGCAGCTTGGCCGAGGGGAGCGGGGAGCTGTTTTTT,CASSLAEGSGELFF
TRBJ2-1,TRBV20-1,TRBD2,NA,TGCAGTGCCATGACTAGCGGGTGGGTGCGGCAGTTCTTC,CSAMTSGWVRQFF
TRBJ2-1,TRBV6-2/TRBV6-3,TRBD1,NA,TGTGCCAGCAGTTACTCGAGGACAGGGGGGTTCTATGAGCAGTTCTTC,CASSYSRTGGFYEQFF
TRBJ1-5,TRBV7-9,NA,few,TGTGCCAGCAGCTCCAGCCGGGACATTGATCAGCCCCAGCATTTT,CASSSSRDIDQPQHF
TRBJ2-1,TRBV7-8,NA,NA,TGTGCCAGCAGCCACCGGTTGGCGGGACCCTACAATGAGCAGTTCTTC,CASSHRLAGPYNEQFF
TRBJ1-1,TRBV20-1,NA,few,TGCAGTGCTGGTAAATGGAACACTGAAGCTTTCTTT,CSAGKWNTEAFF
TRBJ2-7,TRBV18,NA,NA,TGTGCCAGCTCACCACGGGAGAGCAGAAACTACGGGCAGTACTTC,CASSPRESRNYGQYF
TRBJ2-1,TRBV28,TRBD1,NA,TGTGCCAGCAGTGAACCCAGGACAGGGGCTAGCGATGAGCAGTTCTTC,CASSEPRTGASDEQFF
TRBJ1-4,TRBV18,NA,few,TGTGCCAGCTCACCTTTGGGGAATGAGGAAAAACTGTTTTTT,CASSPLGNEEKLFF
TRBJ2-3,TRBV6-5,TRBD2,few,TGTGCCAGCAGTTACCTAGGGACTAGCGGGAGGGATACAGATACGCAGTATTTT,CASSYLGTSGRDTDTQYF
TRBJ1-2,TRBV7-7,NA,few,TGTGCTAGCAGCCGCTCTAGTGGGCAGCTCTATGGCTACACCTTC,CASSRSSGQLYGYTF
TRBJ2-7,TRBV4-1,NA,NA,TGCGCCAGCAGCTCGACCCGGGGGAATACCTACGAGCAGTACTTC,CASSSTRGNTYEQYF
TRBJ2-7,TRBV20-1,NA,NA,TGCAGTGCTAGACAGGCGGTTTGGGAGCAGTACTTC,CSARQAVWEQYF